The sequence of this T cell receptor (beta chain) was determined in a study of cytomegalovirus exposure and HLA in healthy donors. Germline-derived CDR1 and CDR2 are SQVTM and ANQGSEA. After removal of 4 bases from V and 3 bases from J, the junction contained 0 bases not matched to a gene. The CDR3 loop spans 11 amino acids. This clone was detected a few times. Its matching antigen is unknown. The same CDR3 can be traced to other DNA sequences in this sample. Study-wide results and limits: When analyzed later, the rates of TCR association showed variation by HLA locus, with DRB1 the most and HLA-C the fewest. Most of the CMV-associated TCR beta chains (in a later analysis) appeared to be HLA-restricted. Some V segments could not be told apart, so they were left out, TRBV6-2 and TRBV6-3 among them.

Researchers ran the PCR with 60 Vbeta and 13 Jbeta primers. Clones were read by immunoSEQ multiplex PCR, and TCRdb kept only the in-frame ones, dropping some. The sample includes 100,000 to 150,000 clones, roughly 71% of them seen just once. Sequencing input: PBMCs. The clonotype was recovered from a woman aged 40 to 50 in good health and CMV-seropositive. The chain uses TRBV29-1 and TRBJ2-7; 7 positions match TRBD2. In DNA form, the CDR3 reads TGCAGCGTTGGGGGGGGCTACGAGCAGTACTTC. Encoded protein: CSVGGGYEQYF.